A single sample gave rise to the 13 T cell receptor beta chains below, sequenced in a study of vaccination effects on CD4 cells after COVID-19. Measured with immunoSEQ multiplex PCR; TCRdb has only the in-frame clones, and not every one. The sample includes approximately 50,000 clones, about 76% of them seen just once. Their antigens remain unidentified. The authors isolated CD4+ T cells after approximately 9 days of culture. The material sequenced was CD4+ T cells from PBMCs cultured without peptide, taken before COVID-19 vaccination. These receptors were taken from a human donor who had a prior SARS-CoV-2 infection.

The genes are TRBV5-1 and TRBJ2-1; 10 nucleotides line up with TRBD2. V was clipped by 4 bases and J by 4 bases; unmatched bases: 14. The germline V gene has CDR1 SGHRS and CDR2 YFSETQ. This CDR3 has 18 amino acids. CDR3 loop: CASSLGDSGGPFYNEQFF. In DNA form, the CDR3 reads TGCGCCAGCAGCCTGGGGGATAGCGGGGGGCCCTTTTACAATGAGCAGTTCTTC. Full variable domain (missing parts from reference TRBV5-1 and TRBJ2-1): KAGVTQTPRYLIKTRGQQVTLSCSPISGHRSVSWYQQTPGQGLQFLFEYFSETQRNKGNFPGRFSGRQFSNSRSEMNVSTLELGDSALYLCASSLGDSGGPFYNEQFFGPGTRLTVL.

The chain joins TRBV28 to TRBJ2-5; the D is unclear. V was pared by 10 bases and J by 5 bases, with 17 bases between. There are 13 residues in the CDR3. CDR1 and CDR2 from the germline V gene are MDHEN and SYDVKM. The CDR3 here is CATFLRTPETQYF. For the CDR3, the DNA is TGTGCCACCTTCCTTAGAACACCGGAGACCCAGTACTTC.

The chain couples TRBV6-6 to TRBJ2-1, with unresolved D. The CDR3 consists of 14 residues. Germline V gene sequence: CDR1 MNHNY, CDR2 SVGAGI (reference sequence). V lost 0 bases and J 7 bases, leaving 10 bases between the germline ends. CDR3 residues: CASSYSSRVNEQFF. The CDR3 DNA follows: TGTGCCAGCAGTTACTCGAGTAGGGTAAATGAGCAGTTCTTC.

The chain joins TRBV11-2 to TRBJ1-3, with TRBD1 identical over 7 bases. The CDR3 extends over 17 amino acids. J was trimmed by 1 base and V by 6 bases; bases with no gene match: 12. Germline V CDR1 and CDR2: SGHAT, FQNNGV. DNA for the CDR3: TGTGCCAGCAGTATCCCGGCAGGGGGGTGGTCTGGAAACACCATATATTTT. This encodes CASSIPAGGWSGNTIYF.

The V and J genes are TRBV7-6 and TRBJ2-5, with D possibly called TRBD1 or TRBD2 (5 bases each). The CDR3 runs 16 residues. V dropped 4 bases and J dropped 4 bases, with 19 bases sitting between them. CDR1 is SGHVS, CDR2 FNYEAQ, per germline. The CDR3 nucleotides are TGTGCCAGCAGCTCCCTCTCGACGACCGGGACAGAGACCCAGTACTTC. Translated, it gives CASSSLSTTGTETQYF. The full variable domain, completed using reference TRBV7-6 and TRBJ2-5, is GAGVSQSPRYKVTKRGQDVALRCDPISGHVSLYWYRQALGQGPEFLTYFNYEAQQDKSGLPNDRFSAERPEGSISTLTIQRTEQRDSAMYRCASSSLSTTGTETQYFGPGTRLLVL.

This sequence joins TRBV2 and TRBJ2-1, with 7 bases fitting TRBD2. CDR1 and CDR2 from the germline V gene are SNHLY and FYNNEI. V shed 6 bases and J 1 base; nucleotides not matched to a gene: 18. The CDR3 is 19 amino acids. The CDR3 loop reads CASRGTGRVAGASYNEQFF. CDR3 sequence (DNA): TGTGCCAGCAGGGGTACAGGAAGGGTTGCGGGAGCTTCCTACAATGAGCAGTTCTTC.

V is TRBV5-1 and J is TRBJ2-2; D may be TRBD2 (5 bases). The ends were cut back, 5 bases at V and 2 bases at J, with 16 bases in the middle. Germline lookup yields CDR1 SGHRS and CDR2 YFSETQ. This CDR3 has 16 residues. In DNA, the CDR3 is TGCGCCAGCAGGGACTCCCAGCTCCTCAACACCGGGGAGCTGTTTTTT. Amino acid sequence: CASRDSQLLNTGELFF.

The chain recombines TRBV12-5 with TRBJ1-2; TRBD1 aligns across 8 bases. Germline CDR1 is LGHNT and CDR2 is FRNRAP. This CDR3 has 17 amino acids. With V trimmed by 4 bases and J by 5 bases, 15 bases remained unmatched. The CDR3 protein is CASGSWTGKRIIYGYTF. For the CDR3, the DNA is TGTGCTAGTGGTTCATGGACAGGGAAGCGAATTATATATGGCTACACCTTC.

The chain recombines TRBV5-4 with TRBJ2-1, with 7 nucleotides matching TRBD1. Germline CDR1 SGHNT, CDR2 YYREEE (reference sequence). J was trimmed by 4 bases and V by 0 bases; bases with no gene match: 10. The CDR3 extends over 17 amino acids. The CDR3 loop is CASSLDGPGQPYNEQFF. The CDR3 DNA is TGTGCCAGCAGCTTGGACGGGCCGGGACAGCCATACAATGAGCAGTTCTTC.

The V gene is TRBV5-6, the J gene TRBJ2-5; D not certain. V lost 5 bases and J lost 1, with 15 bases in between. CDR1 and CDR2 from the germline V gene are SGHDT and YYEEEE. This CDR3 comprises 15 residues. The CDR3 is CASRLYGQIQETQYF. In DNA form, the CDR3 reads TGTGCCAGCAGGTTGTACGGGCAGATCCAAGAGACCCAGTACTTC.

This chain connects TRBV7-2 to TRBJ2-7; D is possibly TRBD1 (5 bases). Trimming shortened V by 2 bases and J by 6 bases, and 17 bases separated the two germline ends. Germline V CDR1 and CDR2: SGHTA, FQGNSA. The CDR3 is 15 amino acids. The chain's CDR3 is CASSLLGRVHGEQYF. The CDR3 DNA sequence: TGTGCCAGCAGCTTATTGGGCAGGGTTCATGGCGAGCAGTACTTC.

The genes are TRBV4-1 and TRBJ2-3; D possibly corresponds to TRBD2 (6 bases). In germline, CDR1 is MGHRA, CDR2 YSYEKL. The CDR3 is made up of 15 amino acids. V dropped 0 bases and J dropped 5 bases, with 12 bases sitting between them. The CDR3 loop is CASSQDIGAGDTQYF. CDR3 DNA sequence: TGCGCCAGCAGCCAAGATATCGGAGCGGGAGATACGCAGTATTTT.

The chain is built from TRBV18 and TRBJ1-2; D gene unclear. The CDR3 length is 14 residues. V lost 1 base and J 3 bases, leaving 9 bases between the germline ends. Germline loops: CDR1 KGHSH, CDR2 LQKENI. The CDR3 sequence is CASSPQSGYYGYTF. The DNA for the CDR3 is TGTGCCAGCTCACCACAATCGGGCTACTATGGCTACACCTTC.